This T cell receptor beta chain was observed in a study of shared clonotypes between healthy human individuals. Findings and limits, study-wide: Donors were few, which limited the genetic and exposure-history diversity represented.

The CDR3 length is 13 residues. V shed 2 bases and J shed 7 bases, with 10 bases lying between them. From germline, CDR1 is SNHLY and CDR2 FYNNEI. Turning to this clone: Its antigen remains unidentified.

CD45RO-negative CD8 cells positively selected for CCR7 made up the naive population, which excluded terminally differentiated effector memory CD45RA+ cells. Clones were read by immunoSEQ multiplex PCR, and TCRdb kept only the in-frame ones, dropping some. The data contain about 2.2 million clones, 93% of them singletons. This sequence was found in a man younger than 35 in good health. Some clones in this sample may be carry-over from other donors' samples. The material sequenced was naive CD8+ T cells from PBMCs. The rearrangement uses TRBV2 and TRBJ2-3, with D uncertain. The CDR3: CASSESTYHTQYF. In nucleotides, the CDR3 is TGTGCCAGCAGTGAATCTACCTACCATACGCAGTATTTT.